Detailed here is one TCR beta chain. Its antigen remains undetermined. No quality values exist for individual bases; no much larger clone is one base distant. Whole blood was collected in K2EDTA tubes by collaborating institutions according to the institutions' own protocols. For TCRbeta analysis, collaborator samples were shipped as frozen whole blood, as isolated PBMCs, or as DNA extracted from either sample type. Trimming removed 5 bases from V and 6 bases from J, leaving 11 bases between the germline ends. Reading the germline V gene (reference sequence) gives CDR1 MNHEY and CDR2 SMNVEV. From the cysteine up to the phenylalanine, the CDR3 has a length of 13 residues. Only the CDR3 region is kept as DNA, spanning 39 bases read in frame from base 1. TCRbeta CDR3 regions were amplified from genomic DNA by means of the immunoSEQ Assay, a bias-controlled multiplex PCR. As for the original processing: Within the assay, amplification of reference gene primers was used to estimate how many nucleated cells each sample contained. Sequence reads were collapsed and filtered to measure the absolute abundance of every unique TCRbeta CDR3 rearrangement. For each sample, productive Simpson clonality was calculated as the square root of Simpson's diversity index across productive rearrangements. TCRdb limited this immuneACCESS table to in-frame rearrangements with V and J called. A share of clones is missing; checked studies link under half to unresolved V genes, and the rest is unexplained. That table furnishes V, J and clone size, whereas the DNA furnished D and trimming. The table for this sample lists over 90,000 clones; roughly 89% of them were counted only once. The ten most abundant clones make up about 3.4% of the sample.

The data were obtained in a study of blood T cell repertoires in COVID-19 (dated by TCRdb to 2018 to 2021). Background on the whole study: Samples covering the acute and convalescent phases of COVID-19 were provided by collaborators in the United States, Italy and Spain. Sample metadata almost always included a de-identified subject ID, COVID-19 status, age in years and sex. The repertoires were released in a freely available public database intended as a resource for research on the immune response to SARS-CoV-2. Where HLA class I and class II types were available, the types were taken from metadata supplied by the sample provider, not from assay-based typing. Samples came from the ongoing ImmuneRACE study (first 160 participants) plus 1,254 subjects from 6 global collaborators. The material from the prospective study consisted of cDNA or gDNA derived from T cells, B-cell-depleted T cells, or PBMCs. The dataset comprised deeply sampled blood TCRbeta repertoires from subjects exposed to, actively infected with, or recovered from COVID-19.

General conclusions and limits of the study: Clinical and demographic metadata were provided uncurated, with the amount varying by source and participant.

This sequence was found in a woman in her 70s with acute or convalescent COVID-19. Source material: peripheral blood. The chain employs TRBV27 and TRBJ2-1; TRBD2 is possibly the D segment (6 matching bases). The DNA reads TGTGCCAGCAGTCACGGGACTTCCAATGAGCAGTTCTTC. Its protein product is CASSHGTSNEQFF.